Presented here are 8 T cell receptor beta chains from one specimen sequenced in a study of control samples from healthy donors and cancer patients. Here immunoSEQ multiplex PCR was the method, and the copy in TCRdb shows in-frame clones only, minus some. The table lists some 64,000 clones, around 87% of them singletons. Input material: PBMCs. These receptors were obtained from a woman aged 50 to 65 with head and neck cancer.

The chain recombines TRBV29-1 with TRBJ1-1; 8 positions agree with TRBD1. There are 13 residues in the CDR3. The V gene end was trimmed by 7 bases and the J gene end by 0 bases; junction bases not matched to a gene: 4. CDR1 is SQVTM and CDR2 is ANQGSEA in the germline V gene. CDR3 in DNA: TGCAGCGCCGACAGGGGAATGAACACTGAAGCTTTCTTT. Translated, it gives CSADRGMNTEAFF. The full variable domain, rest sourced from reference TRBV29-1 and TRBJ1-1, is SAVISQKPSRDICQRGTSLTIQCQVDSQVTMMFWYRQQPGQSLTLIATANQGSEATYESGFVIDKFPISRPNLTFSTLTVSNMSPEDSSIYLCSADRGMNTEAFFGQGTRLTVV.

This clone was seen once. In DNA form, the CDR3 reads TGTGCCTGGAGTGTAGGGGTTAGCGGGGGCTACGAGCAGTACTTC. Its protein is CAWSVGVSGGYEQYF. The chain recombines TRBV30 with TRBJ2-7; 9 positions match TRBD2. Germline V gene sequence: CDR1 GTSNPN, CDR2 SVGIG (reference sequence). The CDR3 extends over 15 amino acids. Trimming removed 0 bases from V and 3 bases from J; junction bases left unmatched: 6.

CDR3 loop: CASSMTGVGTDTQYF. As DNA, the CDR3 is TGTGCCAGTAGTATGACAGGGGTCGGCACAGATACGCAGTATTTT. The V gene is TRBV19, the J gene TRBJ2-3, with 8 bases aligning to TRBD1. The J segment lost 1 base and the V segment lost 3 bases, leaving 3 bases of the junction unmatched. CDR3 length: 15 residues. Germline CDR1 is LNHDA and CDR2 is SQIVND (reference sequence).

J is TRBJ1-6 and V is TRBV6-6; 8 bases align to TRBD1. The CDR3 has 15 amino acids. Germline loops: CDR1 MNHNY, CDR2 SVGAGI (reference sequence). V lost 6 bases, J lost 4 bases, and 5 bases stayed unmatched. The CDR3 DNA is TGTGCCAGCAGGTACCAGGGGGCTTATAATTCACCCCTCCACTTT. Its translation is CASRYQGAYNSPLHF.

The chain uses TRBV12-3 or TRBV12-4 and TRBJ1-1; TRBD1 aligns across 7 bases. V shed 6 bases, J shed 7 bases, and the junction held 2 bases outside the gene matches. This CDR3 region has 11 residues. CDR3 amino acids: CASRNRGEAFF. The DNA for the CDR3 is TGTGCCAGCAGAAACAGGGGTGAAGCTTTCTTT.

The rearrangement links TRBV12-3 or TRBV12-4 to TRBJ2-1; no definite D call. This CDR3 has 13 residues. The V and J ends lost 5 bases and 8 bases respectively, with 13 bases between them. The CDR3 nucleotides are TGTGCCAGCAGTCGACCTTCCAGCGATGAGCAGTTCTTC. Residues: CASSRPSSDEQFF.

The gene calls are TRBV7-2 and TRBJ1-3; no clear D. CDR3 length: 15 amino acids. The germline gives CDR1 SGHTA, CDR2 FQGNSA. Trimming took 1 base from V and 0 from J, leaving 7 bases between them. This CDR3 reads CASSLEAGSGNTIYF. Written as DNA, the CDR3 is TGTGCCAGCAGCTTAGAGGCAGGCTCTGGAAACACCATATATTTT.

V usage is TRBV3-1 (or the pseudogene TRBV3-2) and J usage is TRBJ2-7; unclear D gene. The length of the CDR3 is 14 residues. CDR1 LGHDT and CDR2 YNNKEL come from the germline V gene (reference sequence). Deletions cut 3 bases from V and 3 bases from J, with 12 bases between. CDR3 sequence reads: CASSHRTQDYEQYF. In DNA, the CDR3 is TGTGCCAGCAGCCATAGGACGCAGGACTACGAGCAGTACTTC.